A selection of T cell receptor beta chains follows, all from one sample in a study of shared clonotypes between healthy human individuals. Only in-frame clones appear in the TCRdb table, and some are missing; sequencing was by immunoSEQ multiplex PCR. Found here are tens of thousands of clones, around 57% of them singletons; the top ten hold over 50%. Sequenced sample: memory CD8+ T cells sorted from blood. Receptors were obtained from a young man in good health. Each CDR3 is given with its conserved first and last residue. A D gene is named only where the DNA matches it firmly. The listing skips clone size in some rows; elsewhere it reads once, few, many or a size class.

>.|TRBJ2-7|few|TRBV7-2
TGTGCCAGCAGCTCTCACGGAGGCTACGAGCAGTACTTC
CASSSHGGYEQYF
>.|TRBJ2-5|.|TRBV9
TGTGCCAGCAGCGTTATTAGCGGACCTCCAGAGACCCAGTACTTC
CASSVISGPPETQYF
>.|TRBJ1-2|.|TRBV7-2
TGTGCCAGCAGCTTTTTGAGTGCGGGACGGATAAACTATGGCTACACCTTC
CASSFLSAGRINYGYTF
>.|TRBJ1-1|.|TRBV5-8
TGTGCCAGCAGCTTGGATAGGGGATGGAGCACTGAAGCTTTCTTT
CASSLDRGWSTEAFF
>.|TRBJ2-7|.|TRBV5-6
TGTGCCAGCAGCATGAGGGGTTTTGGGTTTTACGAGCAGTACTTC
CASSMRGFGFYEQYF
>TRBD2|TRBJ2-5|.|TRBV7-8
TGTGCCAGCAGCCGCCCGGTGGGGCTAGCGGGAGGGAAGGAAGAGACCCAGTACTTC
CASSRPVGLAGGKEETQYF
>.|TRBJ1-2|few|TRBV28
TGTGCCAGCAGGAAGGGGAGCTATGGCTACACCTTC
CASRKGSYGYTF
>.|TRBJ2-7|.|TRBV27
TGTGCCAGCAGTTTATTGGCGGTCTCCTACGAGCAGTACTTC
CASSLLAVSYEQYF
>TRBD1|TRBJ2-5|few|TRBV27
TGTGCCAGCAGTTTAGAACCCCAGGGGGCCGGGGAGACCCAGTACTTC
CASSLEPQGAGETQYF
>.|TRBJ2-5|.|TRBV14
TGTGCCAGCAGCCAATTGTCAGGGCGGGAGACCCAGTACTTC
CASSQLSGRETQYF
>TRBD1|TRBJ2-7|.|TRBV6-6
TGTGCCAGCACCGGGACAGGGAGCTCCTACGAGCAGTACTTC
CASTGTGSSYEQYF